This entry concerns a single T cell receptor beta chain. Its antigen is undetermined. The source of the sample is a study of T cells in Graves' hyperthyroidism and ophthalmopathy. Findings of the study overall: Most thyroid clonotypes expanded above 0.001 were also detected in blood.

The V end lost 5 bases, the J end lost 4 bases, and 12 bases lay between the germline ends. The CDR3 sequence is 13 residues long. Germline V CDR1 and CDR2: SGHTA, FQGNSA. The diagnoses drew upon clinical symptoms, serum thyroxine and TRAb, thyroid ultrasound and orbital computed tomography. Amplified regions were TCR beta CDR3 sequences from RNA transcripts. Primed by the HTBI set, a first-round RT-PCR was run on the TCR CDR3. MiXCR, run by TCRdb on the multiplex PCR reads, gives a single entry per CDR3 protein. The repertoire includes hundreds of thousands of distinct CDR3 sequences, roughly 14% of them detected once, and around 13% sits in the top ten.

Sample: blood. The chain joins TRBV7-2 to TRBJ2-7; D uncertain. The origin of this receptor is a woman aged 45-60 years with Graves' ophthalmopathy. In DNA, the CDR3 is TGTGCCAGCAGCGCTGGGAATTCTTACGAGCAGTACTTC. Translating gives CASSAGNSYEQYF.